This T cell receptor beta chain was documented in a study of regulatory T cells in long-lasting Graves disease. Trimming left V 3 bases short and J 0 bases short, with 10 bases between. Germline CDR1 is SGHRS and CDR2 is YFSETQ. The CDR3 runs 15 residues. Sample time point: newly diagnosed GD, antithyroid drugs for less than 3 months. PBMC-extracted RNA yielded the TCR library. This clonotype showed up many times. Arm-PCR of CDR3 regions and iRepertoire HTBI primers were used to build TCR beta libraries. One entry per CDR3 protein results from TCRdb running MiXCR on the multiplex PCR reads. The sample has roughly 500,000 distinct CDR3 sequences; around 12% are singletons. These data were also filed under a second study, of T cells in Graves' hyperthyroidism and ophthalmopathy. In that study: Thyroid ultrasound and orbital computed tomography, with clinical symptoms and serum thyroxine and TRAb, informed diagnoses. Ophthalmopathy stood apart from stable hyperthyroidism in a 13 V-J model.

V usage is TRBV5-1 and J usage is TRBJ2-1; D ambiguous. This TCR was recovered from a woman younger than 45 with Graves disease. The sample in question was peripheral blood mononuclear cells (PBMCs), obtained at new diagnosis, from a patient treated with antithyroid drugs. This CDR3 reads CASSSDGSSYNEQFF. The CDR3 region has the DNA TGCGCCAGCAGCTCGGACGGAAGCTCCTACAATGAGCAGTTCTTC.